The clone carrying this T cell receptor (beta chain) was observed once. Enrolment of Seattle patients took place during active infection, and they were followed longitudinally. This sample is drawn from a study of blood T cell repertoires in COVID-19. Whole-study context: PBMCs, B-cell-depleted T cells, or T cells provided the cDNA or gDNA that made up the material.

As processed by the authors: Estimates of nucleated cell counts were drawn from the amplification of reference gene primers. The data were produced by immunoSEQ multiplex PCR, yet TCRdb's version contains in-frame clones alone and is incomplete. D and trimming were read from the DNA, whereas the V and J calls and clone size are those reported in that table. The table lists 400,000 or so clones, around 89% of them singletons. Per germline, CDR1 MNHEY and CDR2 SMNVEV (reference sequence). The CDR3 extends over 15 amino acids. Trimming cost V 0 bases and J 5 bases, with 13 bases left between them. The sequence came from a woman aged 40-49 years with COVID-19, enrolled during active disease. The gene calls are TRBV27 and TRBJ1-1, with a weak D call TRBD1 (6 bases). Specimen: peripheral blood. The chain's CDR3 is CASSLSLGARTEAFF. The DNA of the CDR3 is TGTGCCAGCAGTTTATCCCTGGGGGCGCGTACTGAAGCTTTCTTT.